This T cell receptor (beta chain) was identified in a study of control samples from healthy donors and cancer patients. Profiling relied on immunoSEQ multiplex PCR, and the TCRdb table lists in-frame clones only, not all of them. The sample consists of 90,000 to 100,000 clones, approximately 80% of them appearing once. This CDR3 spans 13 amino acids. Trimming took 2 bases from V and 10 from J; bases not matched to a gene: 3. Germline V gene lookup returns CDR1 KGHDR and CDR2 SFDVKD. The rearrangement uses TRBV24-1 and TRBJ2-2; 7 bases agree with TRBD1. The sequence came from a woman younger than 45 in good health. The source material was blood. The DNA of the CDR3 is TGTGCCACCAGTGATTCACAGGGGAAGGAGCTGTTTTTT. Translation: CATSDSQGKELFF.